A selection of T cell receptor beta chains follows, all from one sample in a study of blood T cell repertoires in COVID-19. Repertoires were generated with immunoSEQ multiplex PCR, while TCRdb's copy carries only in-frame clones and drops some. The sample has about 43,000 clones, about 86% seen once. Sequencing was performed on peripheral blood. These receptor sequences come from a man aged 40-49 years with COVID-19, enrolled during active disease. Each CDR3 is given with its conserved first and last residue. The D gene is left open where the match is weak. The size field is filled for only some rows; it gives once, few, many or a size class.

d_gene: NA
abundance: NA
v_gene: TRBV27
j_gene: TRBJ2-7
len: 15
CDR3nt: TGTGCCAGCAGTTTATTGGGGCTTAGCTCCTACGAGCAGTACTTC
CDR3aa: CASSLLGLSSYEQYF

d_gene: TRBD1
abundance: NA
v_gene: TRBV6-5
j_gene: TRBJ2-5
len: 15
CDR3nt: TGTGCCAGCAGCTTAAACAGGGGGAGCCAAGAGACCCAGTACTTC
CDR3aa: CASSLNRGSQETQYF

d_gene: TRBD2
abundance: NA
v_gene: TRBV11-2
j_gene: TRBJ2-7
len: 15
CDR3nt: TGTGCCAGCAGCTTAGCTAGCGGACCCTTTGGGGAGCAGTACTTC
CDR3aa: CASSLASGPFGEQYF

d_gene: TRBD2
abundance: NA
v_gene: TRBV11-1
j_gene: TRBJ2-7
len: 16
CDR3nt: TGTGCCAGCAGCTCTGGGACTAGCGGGGGGTCCTACGAGCAGTACTTC
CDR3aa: CASSSGTSGGSYEQYF

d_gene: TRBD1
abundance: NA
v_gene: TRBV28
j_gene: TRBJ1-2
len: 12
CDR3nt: TGTGCCAGCAGTTTAGGAGGGGGCGGCTACACCTTC
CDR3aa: CASSLGGGGYTF

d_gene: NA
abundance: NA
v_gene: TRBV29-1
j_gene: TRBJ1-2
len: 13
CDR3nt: TGCAGCGTTGGATTGGGGCTAGGGTATGGCTACACCTTC
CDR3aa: CSVGLGLGYGYTF

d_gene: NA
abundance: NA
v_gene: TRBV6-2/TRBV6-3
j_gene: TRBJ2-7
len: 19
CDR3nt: TGTGCCAGCAGTTACTCGATCATTAATCGAGCTAGCGATTCCTACGAGCAGTACTTC
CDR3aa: CASSYSIINRASDSYEQYF

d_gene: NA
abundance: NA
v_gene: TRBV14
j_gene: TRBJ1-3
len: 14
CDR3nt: TGTGCCAGCAGCCCTGACACCTCTGGAAACACCATATATTTT
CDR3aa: CASSPDTSGNTIYF

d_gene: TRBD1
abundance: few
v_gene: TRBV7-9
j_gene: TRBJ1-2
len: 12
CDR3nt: TGTGCCAGCAGCCGAGGACAGGCGGCGGACACCTTC
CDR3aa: CASSRGQAADTF

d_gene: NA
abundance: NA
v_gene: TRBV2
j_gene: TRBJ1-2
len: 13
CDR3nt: TGTGCCAGCAACGTAGACAGAAACTATGGCTACACCTTC
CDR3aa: CASNVDRNYGYTF

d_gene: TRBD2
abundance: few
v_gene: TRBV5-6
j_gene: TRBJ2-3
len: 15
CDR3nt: TGTGCCAGCAGCTTGCGAACGGGAGGTGCAGATACGCAGTATTTT
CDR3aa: CASSLRTGGADTQYF

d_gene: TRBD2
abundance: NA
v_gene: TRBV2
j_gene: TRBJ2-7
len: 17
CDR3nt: TGTGCCAGCAGTAGGGGGACTAGCGGGAGATCCCTGAGCTCGCGGTACTTC
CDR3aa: CASSRGTSGRSLSSRYF

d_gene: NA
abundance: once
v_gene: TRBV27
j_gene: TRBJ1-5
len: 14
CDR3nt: TGTGCCAGCAGTCCACAGGATGGGCGGCAGCCCCAGCATTTT
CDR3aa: CASSPQDGRQPQHF

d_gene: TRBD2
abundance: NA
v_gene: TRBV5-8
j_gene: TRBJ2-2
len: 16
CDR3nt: TGTGCCAGCAGCCCCTGGACTAGCGGGAGCTCCGGGGAGCTGTTTTTT
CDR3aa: CASSPWTSGSSGELFF

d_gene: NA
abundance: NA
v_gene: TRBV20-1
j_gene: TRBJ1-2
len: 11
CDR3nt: TGCAGTGCTAGAGATAAACTTGGCTACACCTTC
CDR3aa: CSARDKLGYTF

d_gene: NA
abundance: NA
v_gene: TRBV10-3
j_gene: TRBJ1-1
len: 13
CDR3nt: TGTGCCATCAGGCCGGGGGGAGGAACTGAAGCTTTCTTT
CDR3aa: CAIRPGGGTEAFF

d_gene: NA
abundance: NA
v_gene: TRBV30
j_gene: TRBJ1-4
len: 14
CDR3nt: TGTGCCTGGAGTGTGGGCGGGGTTCAGGAAAAACTGTTTTTT
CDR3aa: CAWSVGGVQEKLFF

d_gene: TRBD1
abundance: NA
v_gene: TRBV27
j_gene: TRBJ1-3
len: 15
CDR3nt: TGTGCCAGCAGTTCCCGGACAGGGGGCGCAGACACCATATATTTT
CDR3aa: CASSSRTGGADTIYF

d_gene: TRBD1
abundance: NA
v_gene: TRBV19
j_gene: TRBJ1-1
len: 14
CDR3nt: TGTGCCAGTAGTACAGGACAGGAGAACACTGAAGCTTTCTTT
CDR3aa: CASSTGQENTEAFF

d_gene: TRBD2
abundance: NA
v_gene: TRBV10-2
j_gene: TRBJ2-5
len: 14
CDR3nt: TGCGCCAGCAGACTTAGCGGGGGGCAAGAGACCCAGTACTTC
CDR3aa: CASRLSGGQETQYF

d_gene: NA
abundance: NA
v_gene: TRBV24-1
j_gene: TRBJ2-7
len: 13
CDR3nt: TGTGCCTCGTATTCTTTTAGACAGATTCCTGAGTACTTC
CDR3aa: CASYSFRQIPEYF

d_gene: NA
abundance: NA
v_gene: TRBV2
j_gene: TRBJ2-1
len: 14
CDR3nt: TGTGCCAGCAGTGGAGGGGGGGCCTACAATGAGCAGTTCTTC
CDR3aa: CASSGGGAYNEQFF

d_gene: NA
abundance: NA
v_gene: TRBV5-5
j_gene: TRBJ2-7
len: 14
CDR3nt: TGTGCCAGCAGCTTGGTTGCAAGCCTCTACGAGCAGTACTTC
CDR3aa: CASSLVASLYEQYF

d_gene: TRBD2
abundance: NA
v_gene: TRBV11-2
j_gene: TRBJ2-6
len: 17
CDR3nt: TGTGCCAGCAGCTTCTGGGGGAGGGCCTCTGGGGCCAACGTCCTGACTTTC
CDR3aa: CASSFWGRASGANVLTF

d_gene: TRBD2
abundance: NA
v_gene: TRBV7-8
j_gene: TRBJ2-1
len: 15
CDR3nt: TGTGCCAGCAGCTTAGGGACTAGCGGGAGGAATGAGCAGTTCTTC
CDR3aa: CASSLGTSGRNEQFF

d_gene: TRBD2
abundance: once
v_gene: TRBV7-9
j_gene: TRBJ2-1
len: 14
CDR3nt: TGTGCCAGCAGCTTCGGAGGGCTAGCGGGCTGGCAGTTCTTC
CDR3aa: CASSFGGLAGWQFF

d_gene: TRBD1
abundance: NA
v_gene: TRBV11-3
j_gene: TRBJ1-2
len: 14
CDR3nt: TGTGCCAGCAGTAAGGCGACAGGGATTCTTGGCTACACCTTC
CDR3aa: CASSKATGILGYTF

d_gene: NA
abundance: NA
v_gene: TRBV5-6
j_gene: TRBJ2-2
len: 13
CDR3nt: TGTGCCAGCAGTTCGGGGTTGGCCGGGGAGCTGTTTTTT
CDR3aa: CASSSGLAGELFF

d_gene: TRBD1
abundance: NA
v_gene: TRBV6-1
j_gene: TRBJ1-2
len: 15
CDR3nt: TGTGCCAGCAGTGATGGGACCCGGGACAGGGACGGCTACACCTTC
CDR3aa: CASSDGTRDRDGYTF

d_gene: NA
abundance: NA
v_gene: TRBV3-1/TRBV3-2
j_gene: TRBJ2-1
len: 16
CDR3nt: TGTGCCAGCAGCCAAGGACCGGCGGCTAGCGACAATGAGCAGTTCTTC
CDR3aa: CASSQGPAASDNEQFF

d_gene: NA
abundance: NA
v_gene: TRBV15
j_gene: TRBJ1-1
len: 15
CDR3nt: TGTGCCACCAGCGGACCCGACAGGAAAAACACTGAAGCTTTCTTT
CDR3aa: CATSGPDRKNTEAFF

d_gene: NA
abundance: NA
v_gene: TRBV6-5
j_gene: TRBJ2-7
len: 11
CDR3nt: TGTGCCAGCGGACAGACCTACGAGCAGTACTTC
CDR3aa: CASGQTYEQYF

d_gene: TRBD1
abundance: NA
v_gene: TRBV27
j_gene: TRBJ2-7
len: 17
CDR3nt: TGTGCCAGCAGTTTACTGGGGGACAGGGTAAACTCCTACGAGCAGTACTTC
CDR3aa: CASSLLGDRVNSYEQYF

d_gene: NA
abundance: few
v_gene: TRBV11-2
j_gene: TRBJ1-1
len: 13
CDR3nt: TGTGCCAGCAGCTTCCTCCTGAACACTGAAGCTTTCTTT
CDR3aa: CASSFLLNTEAFF

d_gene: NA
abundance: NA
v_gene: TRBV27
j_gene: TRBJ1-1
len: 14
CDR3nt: TGTGCCAGCAGTAGGCTAATAGGGGGCACTGAAGCTTTCTTT
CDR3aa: CASSRLIGGTEAFF

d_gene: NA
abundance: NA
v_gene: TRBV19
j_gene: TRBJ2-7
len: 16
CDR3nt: TGTGCCAGTAGTATAGGGGGGACATTTTGGTCCGACGAGCAGTACTTC
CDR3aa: CASSIGGTFWSDEQYF

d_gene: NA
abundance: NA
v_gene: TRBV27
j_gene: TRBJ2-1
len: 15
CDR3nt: TGTGCCAGCAGTCCCCTCGGGGTCTCCTACAATGAGCAGTTCTTC
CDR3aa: CASSPLGVSYNEQFF

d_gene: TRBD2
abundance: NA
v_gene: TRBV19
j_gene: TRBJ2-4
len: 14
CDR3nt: TGTGCCAGTAGTACGACTAGCGGTAAAAACATTCAGTACTTC
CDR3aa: CASSTTSGKNIQYF

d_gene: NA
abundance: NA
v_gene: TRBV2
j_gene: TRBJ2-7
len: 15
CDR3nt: TGTGCCAGCAGCGCCGACAGTCAACCTTCCTACGAGCAGTACTTC
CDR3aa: CASSADSQPSYEQYF

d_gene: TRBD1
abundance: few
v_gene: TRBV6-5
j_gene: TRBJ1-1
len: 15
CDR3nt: TGTGCCAGCTATCGGACAGGGGGCAGGAACACTGAAGCTTTCTTT
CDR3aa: CASYRTGGRNTEAFF

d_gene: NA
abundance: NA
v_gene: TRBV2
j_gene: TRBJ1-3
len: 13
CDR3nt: TGTGCCAGCAGCCTACGGCAAGGGGACACCATATATTTT
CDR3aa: CASSLRQGDTIYF

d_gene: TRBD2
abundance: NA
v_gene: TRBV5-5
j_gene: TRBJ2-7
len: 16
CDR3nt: TGTGCCAGCAGCTACTTACTAGCGGGGGCTTCCTACGAGCAGTACTTC
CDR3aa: CASSYLLAGASYEQYF